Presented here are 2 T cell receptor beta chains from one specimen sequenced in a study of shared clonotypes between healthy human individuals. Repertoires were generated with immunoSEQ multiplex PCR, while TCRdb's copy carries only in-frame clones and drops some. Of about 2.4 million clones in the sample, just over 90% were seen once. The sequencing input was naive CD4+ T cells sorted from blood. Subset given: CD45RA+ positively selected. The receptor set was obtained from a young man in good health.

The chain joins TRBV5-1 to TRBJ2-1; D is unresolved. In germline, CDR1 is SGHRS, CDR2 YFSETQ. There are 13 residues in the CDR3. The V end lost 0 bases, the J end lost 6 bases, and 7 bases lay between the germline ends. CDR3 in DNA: TGCGCCAGCAGCTTGGCCGAATCCAATGAGCAGTTCTTC. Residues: CASSLAESNEQFF.

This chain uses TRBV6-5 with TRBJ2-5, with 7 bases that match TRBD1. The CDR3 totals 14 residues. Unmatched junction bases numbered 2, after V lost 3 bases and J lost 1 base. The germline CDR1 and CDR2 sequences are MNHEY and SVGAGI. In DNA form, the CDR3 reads TGTGCCAGCAGTTATGGGGACAGCCAAGAGACCCAGTACTTC. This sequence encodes CASSYGDSQETQYF.